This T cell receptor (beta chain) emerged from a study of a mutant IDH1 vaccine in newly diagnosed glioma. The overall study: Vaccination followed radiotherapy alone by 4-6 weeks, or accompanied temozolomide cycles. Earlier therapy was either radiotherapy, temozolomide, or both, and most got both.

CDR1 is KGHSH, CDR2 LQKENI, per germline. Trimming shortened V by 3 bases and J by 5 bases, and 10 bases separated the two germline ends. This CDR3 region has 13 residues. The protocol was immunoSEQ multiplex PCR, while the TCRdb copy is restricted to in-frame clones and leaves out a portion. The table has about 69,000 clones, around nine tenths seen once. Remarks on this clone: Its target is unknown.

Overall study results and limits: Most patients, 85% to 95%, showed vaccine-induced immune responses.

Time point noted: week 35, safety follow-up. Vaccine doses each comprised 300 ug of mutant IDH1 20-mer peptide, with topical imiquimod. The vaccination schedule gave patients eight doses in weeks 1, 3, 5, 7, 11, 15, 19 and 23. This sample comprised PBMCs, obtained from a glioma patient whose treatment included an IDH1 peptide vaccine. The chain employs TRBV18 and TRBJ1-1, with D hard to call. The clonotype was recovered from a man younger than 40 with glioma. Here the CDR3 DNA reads TGTGCCAGCTCACCGCTTGGAGGGACTGAAGCTTTCTTT. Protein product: CASSPLGGTEAFF.